One sample yielded the 5 T cell receptor beta chains listed below, sequenced in a study of CXCR3-negative and CXCR3-positive naive CD8 T cells. All TRB cDNA libraries came from 5' RACE performed with UMI labels. TCRdb reprocessed the 5' RACE reads; each CDR3 protein has one entry and no DNA is given. This sample's table has 45,000 or so distinct CDR3 sequences. Sequencing was done on a sample of memory CD8+ T cells from blood. These receptors originate from a human donor in good health. Some clones in this sample may be carry-over from other donors' samples.

The chain couples TRBV28 to TRBJ2-1; TCRdb picks TRBD2, but there is no DNA to check that call. The CDR3 extends over 15 amino acids. Germline V gives CDR1 MDHEN, CDR2 SYDVKM. The CDR3 loop is CASSFSGGSYNEQFF.

The chain couples TRBV19 to TRBJ2-1. CDR3 length: 13 amino acids. Germline assignment: CDR1 LNHDA and CDR2 SQIVND (reference sequence). The CDR3 protein is CPSSIHRLEEQFF.

The chain uses TRBV15 and TRBJ2-7; the TRBD2 assignment by TCRdb is unverifiable without DNA. Germline CDR1 and CDR2: LNHNV and YYDKDF (reference sequence). The CDR3 extends over 16 amino acids. This chain's CDR3 is CATSSGAGLAAYEQYF. The variable domain in full, with the rest retrieved from reference TRBV15 and TRBJ2-7, is DAMVIQNPRYQVTQFGKPVTLSCSQTLNHNVMYWYQQKSSQAPKLLFHYYDKDFNNEADTPDNFQSRRPNTSFCFLDIRSPGLGDTAMYLCATSSGAGLAAYEQYFGPGTRLTVT.

CDR3 amino acids: CASSQDPRVDLAKNIQYF. The V call is TRBV4-2, the J call TRBJ2-4. The CDR3 sequence is 18 residues long. Germline V gene data show CDR1 as LGHNA and CDR2 as YNFKEQ.

This chain uses TRBV7-2 with TRBJ2-1; there is no DNA to check the TCRdb D call of TRBD2. The CDR3 runs 14 residues. Germline assignment: CDR1 SGHTA and CDR2 FQGNSA. The CDR3 reads CASALLAVYNEQFF.